These 26 T cell receptor beta chains originate from one sample sequenced in a study of cytomegalovirus exposure and HLA in healthy donors. The PCR employed 60 Vbeta primers together with 13 Jbeta primers. Sequencing was performed with immunoSEQ multiplex PCR; in TCRdb, only in-frame clones are kept and a portion is missing. Of about 140,000 clones in the sample, about 80% are singletons; the top ten hold just over 4.5%. The source material was PBMCs. The receptor source for this set is a man in his forties or fifties in good health and CMV-seronegative.

This chain uses TRBV9 with TRBJ2-3; 9 bases are a match to TRBD2. The J segment lost 2 bases and the V segment lost 3 bases, leaving 7 bases of the junction unmatched. Per germline, CDR1 SGDLS and CDR2 YYNGEE. The CDR3 runs to 16 residues. The CDR3: CASSEHSGGPTDTQYF. The CDR3 DNA follows: TGTGCCAGCAGCGAGCATAGCGGGGGTCCCACAGATACGCAGTATTTT. Using reference TRBV9 and TRBJ2-3 for the parts outside the CDR3, the full variable domain is DSGVTQTPKHLITATGQRVTLRCSPRSGDLSVYWYQQSLDQGLQFLIQYYNGEERAKGNILERFSAQQFPDLHSELNLSSLELGDSALYFCASSEHSGGPTDTQYFGPGTRLTVL.

A few counts support this clone. The chain joins TRBV4-2 to TRBJ2-6; 8 bases are a match to TRBD2. CDR1 is LGHNA, CDR2 YNFKEQ, per germline. The CDR3 is made up of 18 amino acids. V shed 3 bases and J 0 bases; nucleotides not matched to a gene: 7. The CDR3 DNA reads as TGTGCCAGCAGCCACCTTACTAGCGGTGTCTCTGGGGCCAACGTCCTGACTTTC. Translated, it gives CASSHLTSGVSGANVLTF.

This clone was counted between two and nine times. The rearrangement joins TRBV5-8 to TRBJ2-5, with D maybe TRBD1 (5 bases). The CDR3 totals 15 residues. Germline V gene lookup returns CDR1 SGHTS and CDR2 YDEGEE. The V gene lost 0 bases and the J gene lost 5 bases, with 14 bases spanning the gap. CDR3 sequence: CASSLGQKSGETQYF. The CDR3 DNA sequence: TGTGCCAGCAGCTTGGGACAGAAGTCCGGGGAGACCCAGTACTTC.

The V gene is TRBV10-3, the J gene TRBJ2-2, with D unresolved. The CDR3 runs 12 residues. V was shortened by 2 bases and J by 8 bases, with 6 bases between the two germline ends. Looked up from germline, CDR1 is ENHRY and CDR2 is SYGVKD. This CDR3 is CAISEPMGELFF. CDR3 DNA: TGTGCCATCAGTGAGCCCATGGGGGAGCTGTTTTTT.

The chain combines TRBV6-5 with TRBJ1-5; tentative D call: TRBD1 (6 bases). With 5 bases removed from V and 0 bases from J, the gap between germline ends came to 8 bases. The CDR3 covers 14 residues. In germline, CDR1 is MNHEY, CDR2 SVGAGI. The CDR3 DNA reads TGTGCCAGCAGTAAACAGGGTAGCAATCAGCCCCAGCATTTT. Its translation is CASSKQGSNQPQHF.

The rearrangement uses TRBV10-2 and TRBJ1-2, with TRBD1 matching 9 bases. CDR3 length: 14 residues. The germline gives CDR1 WSHSY, CDR2 SAAADI. J gave up 5 bases and V 6 bases, and 7 bases lay outside the gene matches. The CDR3 DNA is TGCGCCAGCAGGATGCCGGGACAGGGATATGGCTACACCTTC. Translation: CASRMPGQGYGYTF.

The CDR3 coding sequence is TGCGCCAGCAGCCAACCCCCGACAGGGCGACGATTCCGGACCTACACTGAAGCTTTCTTT. As protein: CASSQPPTGRRFRTYTEAFF. V usage is TRBV4-1 and J usage is TRBJ1-1; 7 positions agree with TRBD1. V was pared by 2 bases and J by 3 bases, with 21 bases of the junction left unmatched. The germline V gene encodes CDR1 MGHRA and CDR2 YSYEKL. This CDR3 has 20 amino acids.

This clone occurred once. The genes are TRBV5-6 and TRBJ2-3; TRBD2 matches at 9 bases. The CDR3 sequence is 16 residues long. CDR1 SGHDT and CDR2 YYEEEE come from the germline V gene. Trimming at V came to 0 bases and at J to 6 bases, leaving 8 bases not matched to a gene. As DNA, the CDR3 is TGTGCCAGCAGCTTGGCCTGGCGGGGGGGTATGGATACGCAGTATTTT. This translates into CASSLAWRGGMDTQYF.

This chain joins TRBV9 and TRBJ2-7; 11 bases fit TRBD1. CDR3 size: 13 residues. V was clipped by 3 bases and J by 9 bases; unmatched bases: 5. Germline V gene sequence: CDR1 SGDLS, CDR2 YYNGEE. The CDR3 protein is CASSAGTGGGQYF. Written as DNA, the CDR3 is TGTGCCAGCAGCGCCGGGACAGGGGGGGGGCAGTACTTC.

The rearrangement uses TRBV16 and TRBJ1-2, with no clear D. The CDR3 loop spans 15 amino acids. Germline CDR1 is KGHSY and CDR2 is FQNENV. V lost 0 bases, J lost 0 bases, and 8 bases lay in between. The DNA of the CDR3 is TGTGCCAGCAGCCAATCTACAGAACCTAACTATGGCTACACCTTC. Its translation is CASSQSTEPNYGYTF.

This rearrangement joins TRBV29-1 to TRBJ1-2, with TRBD1 matching over 7 bases. This CDR3 region has 13 residues. Germline CDR1 and CDR2: SQVTM and ANQGSEA. The V segment lost 2 bases and the J segment 6 bases; nucleotides outside the gene matches: 6. The CDR3 region is CSVEPGQIDGYTF. The CDR3 DNA follows: TGCAGCGTTGAACCGGGACAGATAGATGGCTACACCTTC.

The chain recombines TRBV19 with TRBJ1-4; D possibly corresponds to TRBD1 (6 bases). The CDR3 consists of 13 residues. CDR1 and CDR2 (germline): LNHDA, SQIVND (reference sequence). V was cut by 6 bases and J by 5 bases, with 10 bases left in between. The CDR3 region is CASRDSLNEKLFF. CDR3 bases: TGTGCCAGTAGGGACAGCCTCAATGAAAAACTGTTTTTT.

The rearrangement uses TRBV18 and TRBJ1-1; 8 positions match TRBD1. Germline lookup yields CDR1 KGHSH and CDR2 LQKENI. V trimming: 3 bases; J trimming: 4 bases; junction bases outside the gene matches: 19. The CDR3 extends over 19 amino acids. The CDR3 bases are TGTGCCAGCTCACCCCATGTGGGCAGGGGGCCGAGCCTGGGCACTGAAGCTTTCTTT. It yields the protein CASSPHVGRGPSLGTEAFF.

This clone was seen only once. The gene calls are TRBV18 and TRBJ1-1; a weak D match, TRBD1 (5 bases). Germline lookup yields CDR1 KGHSH and CDR2 LQKENI. There are 14 residues in the CDR3. Deletions cut 2 bases from V and 1 base from J, with 8 bases between. Written as DNA, the CDR3 is TGTGCCAGCTCACCAAATGGGGCGAACACTGAAGCTTTCTTT. Translating gives CASSPNGANTEAFF.

The J gene is TRBJ1-5, the V gene TRBV2; 7 bases line up with TRBD1. After removal of 6 bases from V and 4 bases from J, the junction contained 3 bases not matched to a gene. Per germline, CDR1 SNHLY and CDR2 FYNNEI. This CDR3 contains 13 residues. The CDR3 bases are TGTGCCAGCAGGGGGACAGTTAATCAGCCCCAGCATTTT. Translating it yields CASRGTVNQPQHF.

The chain carries TRBV6-5 and TRBJ2-7; D uncertain. The ends were cut back, 3 bases at V and 5 bases at J, with 17 bases in the middle. Germline values: CDR1 MNHEY, CDR2 SVGAGI. The CDR3 loop spans 15 amino acids. The CDR3 DNA reads as TGTGCCAGCAGTTATAGCAACGCCCCTACCAACGAGCAGTACTTC. Encoded protein: CASSYSNAPTNEQYF.

This clone came up once. The chain employs TRBV7-2 and TRBJ1-1, with 7 bases fitting TRBD1. The trim removed 1 base at V and 3 bases at J, leaving 11 bases unmatched. CDR1 is SGHTA and CDR2 is FQGNSA in the germline V gene. This CDR3 region has 17 residues. CDR3: CASSLVGLGRGDTEAFF. The CDR3 DNA follows: TGTGCCAGCAGCTTAGTCGGGTTGGGCAGGGGGGACACTGAAGCTTTCTTT.

This clone was seen a handful of times. V and J are TRBV6-1 and TRBJ1-1, with D perhaps matching TRBD1 (6 bases). Trimming stripped 3 bases from V and 2 bases from J, with 13 bases between. The CDR3 totals 15 residues. The germline V gene has CDR1 MNHNS and CDR2 SASEGT. CDR3 region: CASSDAGQTNTEAFF. CDR3 nucleotides: TGTGCCAGCAGTGACGCCGGACAGACCAACACTGAAGCTTTCTTT.

A few counts support this clone. The chain joins TRBV29-1 to TRBJ1-2, with TRBD1 matching over 7 bases. Trimming at V came to 2 bases and at J to 3 bases, leaving 3 bases not matched to a gene. Germline lookup yields CDR1 SQVTM and CDR2 ANQGSEA. The CDR3 runs to 13 residues. CDR3 DNA sequence: TGCAGCGTTGAAATAGGGACAGACTATGGCTACACCTTC. It specifies CSVEIGTDYGYTF.

V usage is TRBV6-1 and J usage is TRBJ2-7, with 9 bases matching TRBD2. The CDR3 is made up of 16 amino acids. From germline, CDR1 is MNHNS and CDR2 SASEGT. J lost 7 bases, V lost 3 bases, and 13 bases had no gene match. CDR3 in DNA: TGTGCCAGCAGTGATATCCCAGCGGGGGGCCCGGGAGAGCAGTACTTC. This sequence encodes CASSDIPAGGPGEQYF.

V usage is TRBV19 and J usage is TRBJ1-1; D possibly corresponds to TRBD1 (6 bases). The CDR3 spans 15 residues. V lost 5 bases and J 11 bases, leaving 24 bases between the germline ends. Germline V CDR1 and CDR2: LNHDA, SQIVND (reference sequence). DNA of the CDR3: TGTGCCAGTAGTTTCCGAATACTCGCGGACAGCGAGGCTTTCTTT. This gives the protein CASSFRILADSEAFF.

The chain is built from TRBV28 and TRBJ1-3, with D hard to call. V lost 6 bases and J 0 bases, leaving 18 bases between the germline ends. CDR1 MDHEN and CDR2 SYDVKM come from the germline V gene. The CDR3 contains 17 residues. The CDR3 here is CASSSRPGEGSGNTIYF. The CDR3 coding sequence is TGTGCCAGCAGCTCCCGCCCCGGGGAGGGCTCTGGAAACACCATATATTTT. The full variable domain, rest sourced from reference TRBV28 and TRBJ1-3, is DVKVTQSSRYLVKRTGEKVFLECVQDMDHENMFWYRQDPGLGLRLIYFSYDVKMKEKGDIPEGYSVSREKKERFSLILESASTNQTSMYLCASSSRPGEGSGNTIYFGEGSWLTVV.

The chain has TRBV7-2 and TRBJ2-5, with TRBD1 matching 9 bases. The CDR3 spans 19 residues. The germline V gene has CDR1 SGHTA and CDR2 FQGNSA. Trimming cost V 4 bases and J 2 bases; bases outside gene matches: 17. The CDR3 DNA reads TGTGCCAGCAGCTCCCCGACAGGGGGATGGGGGGGCCTTCAAGAGACCCAGTACTTC. It is translated as CASSSPTGGWGGLQETQYF.

The chain employs TRBV4-3 and TRBJ2-3, with D perhaps TRBD1 (5 bases). CDR3 size: 14 residues. The V end was cut by 4 bases, the J end by 0 bases, with 8 bases between. Germline lookup yields CDR1 LGHNA and CDR2 YSLEER. The CDR3, as DNA: TGCGCCAGCAGCCTTGACAGTAGCACAGATACGCAGTATTTT. Translated, it gives CASSLDSSTDTQYF.

The V call is TRBV4-1, the J call TRBJ1-5, with a weak D call TRBD1 (5 bases). The germline gives CDR1 MGHRA, CDR2 YSYEKL. This CDR3 is built from 16 residues. Trimming stripped 5 bases from V and 5 bases from J, with 19 bases between. CDR3 residues: CASSKGQGGVDQPQHF. The CDR3 nucleotides are TGCGCCAGCAGCAAGGGCCAGGGAGGGGTCGATCAGCCCCAGCATTTT.

This chain uses TRBV6-1 with TRBJ2-1; weak D call: TRBD2 (6 bases). Germline CDR1 is MNHNS and CDR2 is SASEGT. The V and J ends lost 3 bases and 0 bases respectively, with 15 bases between them. The CDR3 is 17 residues long. In DNA form, the CDR3 reads TGTGCCAGCAGTGACCCACTAGCAATCCTCTCCTACAATGAGCAGTTCTTC. Translated: CASSDPLAILSYNEQFF.